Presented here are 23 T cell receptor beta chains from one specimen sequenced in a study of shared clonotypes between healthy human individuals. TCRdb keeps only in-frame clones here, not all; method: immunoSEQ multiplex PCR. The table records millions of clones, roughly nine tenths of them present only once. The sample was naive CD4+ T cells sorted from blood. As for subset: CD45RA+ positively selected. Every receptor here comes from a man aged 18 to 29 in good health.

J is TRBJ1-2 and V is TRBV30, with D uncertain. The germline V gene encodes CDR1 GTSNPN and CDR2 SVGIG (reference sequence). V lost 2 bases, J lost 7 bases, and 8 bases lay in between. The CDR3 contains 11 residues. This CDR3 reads CAWSSRAGYTF. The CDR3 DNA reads TGTGCCTGGAGTAGCCGAGCTGGCTACACCTTC.

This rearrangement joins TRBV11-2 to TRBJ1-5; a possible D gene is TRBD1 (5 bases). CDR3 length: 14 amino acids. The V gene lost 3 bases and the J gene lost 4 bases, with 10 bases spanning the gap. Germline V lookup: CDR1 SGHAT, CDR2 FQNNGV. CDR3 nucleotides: TGTGCCAGCAGCTTGGGGGATTCTAATCAGCCCCAGCATTTT. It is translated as CASSLGDSNQPQHF.

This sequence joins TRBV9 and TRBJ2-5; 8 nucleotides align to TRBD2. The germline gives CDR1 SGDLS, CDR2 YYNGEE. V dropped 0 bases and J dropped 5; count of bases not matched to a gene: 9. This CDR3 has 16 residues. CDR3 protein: CASSVVGAGDKETQYF. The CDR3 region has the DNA TGTGCCAGCAGCGTAGTAGGAGCGGGAGATAAGGAGACCCAGTACTTC.

Written as DNA, the CDR3 is TGTGCCAGCAGTTTTCGGGTGAGGTATGGCTACACCTTC. It codes for CASSFRVRYGYTF. The chain couples TRBV28 to TRBJ1-2; D remains ambiguous. The CDR3 is 13 residues long. Germline V CDR1 and CDR2: MDHEN, SYDVKM. V was cut by 3 bases and J by 5 bases, with 10 bases left in between.

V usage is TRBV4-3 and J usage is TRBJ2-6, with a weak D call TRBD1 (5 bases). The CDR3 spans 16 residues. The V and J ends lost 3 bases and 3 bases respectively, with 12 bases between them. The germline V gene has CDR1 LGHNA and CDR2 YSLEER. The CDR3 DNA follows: TGCGCCAGCAGCCACCTACAGGTCGTTGGGGCCAACGTCCTGACTTTC. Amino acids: CASSHLQVVGANVLTF.

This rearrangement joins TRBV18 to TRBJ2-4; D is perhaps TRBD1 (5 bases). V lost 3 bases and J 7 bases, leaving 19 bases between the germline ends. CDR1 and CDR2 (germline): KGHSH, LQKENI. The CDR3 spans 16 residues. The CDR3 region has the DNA TGTGCCAGCTCACCTTCGGCAGGGCGTCAAAGGAACATTCAGTACTTC. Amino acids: CASSPSAGRQRNIQYF.

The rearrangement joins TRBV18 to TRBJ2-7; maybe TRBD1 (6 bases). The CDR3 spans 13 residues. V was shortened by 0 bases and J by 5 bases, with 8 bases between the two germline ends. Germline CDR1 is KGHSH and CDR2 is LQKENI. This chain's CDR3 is CASSPPDSNEQYF. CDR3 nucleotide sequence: TGTGCCAGCTCACCACCGGACAGCAACGAGCAGTACTTC.

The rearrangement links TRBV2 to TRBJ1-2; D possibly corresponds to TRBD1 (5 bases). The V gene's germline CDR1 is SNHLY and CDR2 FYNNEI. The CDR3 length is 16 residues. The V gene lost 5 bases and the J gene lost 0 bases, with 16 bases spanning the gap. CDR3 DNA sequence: TGTGCCAGCAGTCGAAGAGATCAGGGAGCTAACTATGGCTACACCTTC. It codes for CASSRRDQGANYGYTF.

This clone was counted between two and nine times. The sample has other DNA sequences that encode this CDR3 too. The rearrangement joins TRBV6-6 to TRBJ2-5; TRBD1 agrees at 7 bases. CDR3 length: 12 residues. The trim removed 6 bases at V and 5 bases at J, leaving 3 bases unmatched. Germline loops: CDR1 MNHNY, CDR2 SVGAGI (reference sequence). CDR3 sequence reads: CASSPGGETQYF. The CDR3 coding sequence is TGTGCCAGCAGCCCAGGGGGTGAGACCCAGTACTTC.

CDR3 sequence: CASSYADRGYTGELFF. The CDR3 nucleotides read TGTGCCAGCAGTTACGCCGACAGGGGATACACCGGGGAGCTGTTTTTT. V usage is TRBV6-5 and J usage is TRBJ2-2; 8 bases line up with TRBD1. The CDR3 is 16 residues long. V lost 2 bases and J lost 3; bases outside the gene matches: 5. CDR1 is MNHEY, CDR2 SVGAGI, per germline.

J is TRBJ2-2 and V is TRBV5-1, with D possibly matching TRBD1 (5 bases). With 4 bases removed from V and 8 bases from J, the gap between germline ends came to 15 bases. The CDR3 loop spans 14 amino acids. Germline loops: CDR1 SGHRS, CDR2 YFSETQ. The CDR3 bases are TGCGCCAGCAGCACGCAGGGTTCACCGGGGGAGCTGTTTTTT. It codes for CASSTQGSPGELFF.

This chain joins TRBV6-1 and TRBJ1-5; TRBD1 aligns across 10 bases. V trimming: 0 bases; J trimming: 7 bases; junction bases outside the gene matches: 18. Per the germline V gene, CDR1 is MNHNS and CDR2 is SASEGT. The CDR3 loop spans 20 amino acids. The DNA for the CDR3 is TGTGCCAGCAGTGAAGCGTTTAGGAATTCGGGACAGGGGTTTAACCAGCCCCAGCATTTT. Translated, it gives CASSEAFRNSGQGFNQPQHF.

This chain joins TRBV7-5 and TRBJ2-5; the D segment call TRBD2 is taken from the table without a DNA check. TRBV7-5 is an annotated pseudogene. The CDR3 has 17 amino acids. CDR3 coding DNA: TGTGCCAGAAGCTTTCTCCGACTAGCGGGGAACGAAGAGACCCAGTACTTC. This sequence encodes CARSFLRLAGNEETQYF.

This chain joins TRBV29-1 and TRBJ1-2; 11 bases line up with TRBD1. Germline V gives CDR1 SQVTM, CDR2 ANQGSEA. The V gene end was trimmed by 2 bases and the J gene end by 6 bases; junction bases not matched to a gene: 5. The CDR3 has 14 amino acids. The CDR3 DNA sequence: TGCAGCGTTGAAATATGGGACAGGGGGAATGGCTACACCTTC. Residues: CSVEIWDRGNGYTF.

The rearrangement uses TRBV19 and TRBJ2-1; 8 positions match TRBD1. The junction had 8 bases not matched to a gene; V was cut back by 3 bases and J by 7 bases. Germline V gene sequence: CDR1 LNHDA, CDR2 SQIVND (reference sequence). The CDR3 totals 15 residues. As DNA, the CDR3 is TGTGCCAGTAGTATGGGGCAGGGGGCGAGGAATGAGCAGTTCTTC. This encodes CASSMGQGARNEQFF. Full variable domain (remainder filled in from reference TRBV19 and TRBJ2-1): DGGITQSPKYLFRKEGQNVTLSCEQNLNHDAMYWYRQDPGQGLRLIYYSQIVNDFQKGDIAEGYSVSREKKESFPLTVTSAQKNPTAFYLCASSMGQGARNEQFFGPGTRLTVL.

The CDR3 DNA is TGTGCCAGCAGCAACGGACTAGCGGGTAGCACAGATACGCAGTATTTT. Translation gives CASSNGLAGSTDTQYF. The rearrangement links TRBV7-3 to TRBJ2-3, with TRBD2 matching 11 bases. Per the germline V gene, CDR1 is SGHTA and CDR2 is FQGTGA. The ends lost 5 bases at V and 0 bases at J; junction bases unmatched: 4. CDR3 size: 16 residues.

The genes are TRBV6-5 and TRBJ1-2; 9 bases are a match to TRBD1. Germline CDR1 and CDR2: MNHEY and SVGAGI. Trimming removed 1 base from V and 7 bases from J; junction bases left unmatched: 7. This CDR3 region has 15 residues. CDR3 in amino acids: CASSYWGQGGSGYTF. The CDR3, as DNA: TGTGCCAGCAGTTACTGGGGACAGGGAGGATCTGGCTACACCTTC.

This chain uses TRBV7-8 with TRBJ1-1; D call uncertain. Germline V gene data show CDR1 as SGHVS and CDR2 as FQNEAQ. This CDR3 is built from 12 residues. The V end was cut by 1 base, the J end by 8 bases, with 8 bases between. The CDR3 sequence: CASSLGATEAFF. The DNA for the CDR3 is TGTGCCAGCAGCTTAGGAGCAACGGAAGCTTTCTTT.

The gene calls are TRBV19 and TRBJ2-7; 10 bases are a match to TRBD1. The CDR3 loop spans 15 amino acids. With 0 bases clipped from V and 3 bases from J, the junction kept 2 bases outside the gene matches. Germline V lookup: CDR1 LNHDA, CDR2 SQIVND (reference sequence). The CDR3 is CASSIEGQGLYEQYF. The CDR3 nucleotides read TGTGCCAGTAGTATAGAGGGACAGGGGCTCTACGAGCAGTACTTC.

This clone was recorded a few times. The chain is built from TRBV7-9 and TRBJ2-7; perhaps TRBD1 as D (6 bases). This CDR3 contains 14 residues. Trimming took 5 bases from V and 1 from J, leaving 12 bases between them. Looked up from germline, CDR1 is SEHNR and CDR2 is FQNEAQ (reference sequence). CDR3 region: CASSPTDRSYEQYF. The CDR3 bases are TGTGCCAGCAGCCCCACGGACAGATCCTACGAGCAGTACTTC. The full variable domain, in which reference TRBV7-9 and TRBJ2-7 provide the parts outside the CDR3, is DTGVSQNPRHKITKRGQNVTFRCDPISEHNRLYWYRQTLGQGPEFLTYFQNEAQLEKSRLLSDRFSAERPKGSFSTLEIQRTEQGDSAMYLCASSPTDRSYEQYFGPGTRLTVT.

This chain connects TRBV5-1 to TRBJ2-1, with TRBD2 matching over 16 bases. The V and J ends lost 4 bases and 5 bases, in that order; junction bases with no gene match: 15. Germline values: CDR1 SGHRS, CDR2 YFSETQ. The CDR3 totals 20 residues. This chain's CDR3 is CASSAGTSGGAGGGNNEQFF. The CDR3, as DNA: TGCGCCAGCAGCGCCGGGACTAGCGGGGGGGCCGGTGGAGGGAACAATGAGCAGTTCTTC.

In nucleotides, the CDR3 is TGCGCCAGCAGCTTGACCACCCCTAACTATGGCTACACCTTC. It codes for CASSLTTPNYGYTF. The chain carries TRBV5-1 and TRBJ1-2; D not resolved. V lost 1 base to trimming and J lost 0 bases, with 7 bases between them. Germline CDR1 and CDR2: SGHRS and YFSETQ. The length of the CDR3 is 14 residues.

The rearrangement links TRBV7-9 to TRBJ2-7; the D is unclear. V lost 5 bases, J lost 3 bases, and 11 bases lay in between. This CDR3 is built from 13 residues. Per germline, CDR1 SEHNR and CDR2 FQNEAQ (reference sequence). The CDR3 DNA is TGTGCCAGCAGCCTTAGGGTGCGCTACGAGCAGTACTTC. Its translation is CASSLRVRYEQYF.